This T cell receptor (beta chain) derives from a study of blood T cell repertoires in COVID-19. Across the whole study: Collection of acute and convalescent COVID-19 samples took place in the United States, Italy and Spain. T cells, B-cell-depleted T cells, or PBMCs provided the cDNA or gDNA that served as material.

With 0 bases removed from V and 6 bases from J, the gap between germline ends came to 11 bases. The CDR3 totals 15 residues. In germline, CDR1 is LGHDT, CDR2 YNNKEL (reference sequence). Original processing notes: Estimation of nucleated cell counts was performed using reference gene primer amplification. The data were produced by immunoSEQ multiplex PCR, yet TCRdb's version contains in-frame clones alone and is incomplete. Clone size and V and J calls were adopted from that table, with D and trimming inferred from the DNA. The data hold 650,000 to 800,000 clones, with 85% to 90% observed a single time.

Sequenced material: peripheral blood. The receptor's source is a young woman with acute or convalescent COVID-19. This chain uses TRBV3-1 (or the pseudogene TRBV3-2) with TRBJ1-4; tentative D call: TRBD1 (5 bases). In DNA form, the CDR3 reads TGTGCCAGCAGCCAAGATAAGGGGAAATATGAAAAACTGTTTTTT. Encoded protein: CASSQDKGKYEKLFF.